These T cell receptor beta chains were read from a single sample in a study of beta chain features in type 1 diabetes. Using immunoSEQ multiplex PCR, the repertoire was profiled, and TCRdb retains in-frame clones only, with some absent. The table has around 40,000 clones, over 50% seen once. Sequencing used Tregs from blood. These TCRs come from a woman aged 18-30 years in good health. Both conserved end residues are part of each CDR3. Fields, in order: V gene, clone size, J gene, D gene, CDR3 DNA, CDR3 protein. The D gene is left open where the match is weak. Clone size is not always given. Where it is, it says once, few, many or a class for expanded clones.

>TRBV7-9|NA|TRBJ1-3|NA
TGTGCCAGCAGCCGCGCGGAGGGCTTCTCTGGAAACACCATATATTTT
CASSRAEGFSGNTIYF
>TRBV2|once|TRBJ1-1|NA
TGTGCCAGCACACCTGAGCGGGGCACTGAAGCTTTCTTT
CASTPERGTEAFF
>TRBV19|NA|TRBJ2-7|NA
TGTGCCAGTAGTAAGCCGGGTAACTCCTACGAGCAGTACTTC
CASSKPGNSYEQYF
>TRBV28|NA|TRBJ2-4|TRBD2
TGTGCCAGCAGAAATATGGGGACTAGCGGGAGTGGGAAAAACATTCAGTACTTC
CASRNMGTSGSGKNIQYF
>TRBV7-2|few|TRBJ2-7|TRBD2
TGTGCCAGCAGCCCCCGGGGGCTAGCGGGAGACTACGAGCAGTACTTC
CASSPRGLAGDYEQYF
>TRBV28|NA|TRBJ2-7|TRBD2
TGTGCCAGCAGACTAGCGGGGGTACCCTACGAGCAGTACTTC
CASRLAGVPYEQYF
>TRBV5-1|NA|TRBJ2-7|NA
TGCGCCAGCAGCTCCGGGACTGCGGGTTACGAGCAGTACTTC
CASSSGTAGYEQYF
>TRBV30|NA|TRBJ1-2|NA
TGTGCCTGGAACCGCGGGGCCCACTATGGCTACACCTTC
CAWNRGAHYGYTF
>TRBV30|NA|TRBJ2-1|NA
TGTGCCTGGAGTAGAGGCAATCATGAGCAGTTCTTC
CAWSRGNHEQFF
>TRBV5-1|NA|TRBJ1-2|NA
TGCGCCAGCAGCTTGACGATGGGTAGCGGGCAGGGCTATGGCTACACCTTC
CASSLTMGSGQGYGYTF
>TRBV4-3|few|TRBJ1-5|NA
TGCGCCAGCAGCCAAGAAGGCTACTCAGGACAGCCCCAGCATTTT
CASSQEGYSGQPQHF
>TRBV29-1|NA|TRBJ2-3|NA
TGCAGCGTTGAACTTAGCACAGATACGCAGTATTTT
CSVELSTDTQYF
>TRBV4-3|NA|TRBJ2-6|NA
TGCGCCAGCAGCCTTTGGGCATCCGCGGGATCTGGGGCCAACGTCCTGACTTTC
CASSLWASAGSGANVLTF
>TRBV28|NA|TRBJ2-1|TRBD2
TGTGCCAGCAGGGGCGGGAGGGACAAGCATGAGCAGTTCTTC
CASRGGRDKHEQFF
>TRBV5-1|NA|TRBJ2-7|TRBD1
TGCGCCAGCAGATCAACCCGCCTTACGGACAGGGACTACGAGCAGTACTTC
CASRSTRLTDRDYEQYF
>TRBV28|few|TRBJ2-7|TRBD2
TGTGCCAGCAGTCCCCAAACTAGCGGGAGGTTCTACGAGCAGTACTTC
CASSPQTSGRFYEQYF
>TRBV4-3|NA|TRBJ2-3|TRBD2
TGCGCCAGCAGCCAAGAGGTAGCGGGAGCGGCAGATACGCAGTATTTT
CASSQEVAGAADTQYF
>TRBV6-1|NA|TRBJ2-7|TRBD2
TGTGCCAGCAGTGAACGGCTAGCGGGAGTGGGTTCATCCTACGAGCAGTACTTC
CASSERLAGVGSSYEQYF
>TRBV7-9|few|TRBJ2-3|TRBD2
TGTGCCAGCAGCTCCTCCTGGCGGGAGGCCACAGATACGCAGTATTTT
CASSSSWREATDTQYF
>TRBV7-8|NA|TRBJ2-5|TRBD2
TGTGCCAGCAGCTTAGCGGGGGGGGCTAGCGGGAGTCAATCTAGAGAGACCCAGTACTTC
CASSLAGGASGSQSRETQYF